The 29 T cell receptor beta chains below all came from one sample that was sequenced in a study of CXCR3-negative and CXCR3-positive naive CD8 T cells. The authors made the TRB cDNA libraries by 5' RACE using UMI labels. TCRdb re-called the 5' RACE reads and gives one entry per CDR3 protein, without DNA. Here the sample table reports about 130,000 distinct CDR3 sequences. What was sequenced was naive CXCR3- CD8+ T cells from blood. Subset meaning: CD45RO-CCR7+CD27+CD95- naive CD8+ T cells lacking CXCR3 (TNR3-). These receptors were collected from a human donor in good health. Some clones in this sample may be carry-over from other donors' samples.

The chain links TRBV25-1 to TRBJ1-2; TCRdb's assignment of TRBD1 cannot be checked, as there is no DNA. The CDR3 spans 11 residues. Germline loops: CDR1 MGHDK, CDR2 SYGVNS. CDR3 in amino acids: CATRGVYGYTF.

This chain connects TRBV5-1 to TRBJ1-1. From germline, CDR1 is SGHRS and CDR2 YFSETQ. This CDR3 region has 14 residues. CDR3 residues: CASSLVVSDTEAFF.

This rearrangement joins TRBV29-1 to TRBJ2-2; TCRdb designates TRBD2, a call that cannot be tested without DNA. Germline assignment: CDR1 SQVTM and CDR2 ANQGSEA. CDR3 size: 12 residues. CDR3: CSVEWTPGELFF.

This chain links TRBV7-6 with TRBJ1-5; absent DNA, TCRdb's TRBD1 call cannot be checked. The germline CDR1 and CDR2 sequences are SGHVS and FNYEAQ. The CDR3 is made up of 15 amino acids. The CDR3 here is CASSSNPGGSVAQHF. Drawing the rest from reference TRBV7-6 and TRBJ1-5, the complete variable domain is GAGVSQSPRYKVTKRGQDVALRCDPISGHVSLYWYRQALGQGPEFLTYFNYEAQQDKSGLPNDRFSAERPEGSISTLTIQRTEQRDSAMYRCASSSNPGGSVAQHFGDGTRLSIL.

This chain connects TRBV29-1 to TRBJ2-1. The length of the CDR3 is 15 residues. CDR1 SQVTM and CDR2 ANQGSEA come from the germline V gene. The CDR3 loop is CSVHYDDSYYNEQFF.

V gene TRBV10-3 combines with J gene TRBJ2-1; TCRdb's D call of TRBD2 is untestable without DNA. Germline-derived CDR1 and CDR2 are ENHRY and SYGVKD. This CDR3 region has 12 residues. CDR3: CAISEPSGEQFF.

The J gene is TRBJ2-7, the V gene TRBV4-1; the D call from TCRdb, TRBD2, cannot be confirmed without DNA. Germline loops: CDR1 MGHRA, CDR2 YSYEKL. The CDR3 is 15 residues long. CDR3 in amino acids: CVSSLRTSGDYEQYF.

The chain carries TRBV4-1 and TRBJ2-1; TCRdb's assignment of TRBD2 cannot be checked, as there is no DNA. In germline, CDR1 is MGHRA, CDR2 YSYEKL. This CDR3 has 17 amino acids. The CDR3 loop reads CASSHGPAENSYNEQFF.

V is TRBV27 and J is TRBJ2-7; TCRdb indicates TRBD1, and absent DNA this call remains unverified. The CDR3 length is 13 residues. Germline lookup yields CDR1 MNHEY and CDR2 SMNVEV (reference sequence). The CDR3 loop reads CASSGTGTYEQYF.

The chain links TRBV7-9 to TRBJ2-7; the TCRdb D gene call, TRBD2, has no DNA to confirm it. The CDR3 runs 16 residues. Per germline, CDR1 SEHNR and CDR2 FQNEAQ (reference sequence). This chain's CDR3 is CASSLGWDLESYEQYF.

The chain recombines TRBV12-3 or TRBV12-4 with TRBJ2-7; TCRdb designates TRBD2, a call that cannot be tested without DNA. The CDR3 spans 15 residues. The CDR3 reads CASRPPSGFTYEQYF.

V usage is TRBV11-2 and J usage is TRBJ2-7. The germline gives CDR1 SGHAT, CDR2 FQNNGV. The CDR3 is made up of 14 amino acids. This CDR3 reads CASSLVRQAYEQYF.

The V and J genes are TRBV5-1 and TRBJ1-1; checking the TCRdb D call of TRBD1 is not possible without DNA. The CDR3 length is 12 residues. Germline-derived CDR1 and CDR2 are SGHRS and YFSETQ. CDR3 sequence: CASSLQGQEAFF. The whole variable domain, remainder taken from reference TRBV5-1 and TRBJ1-1, is KAGVTQTPRYLIKTRGQQVTLSCSPISGHRSVSWYQQTPGQGLQFLFEYFSETQRNKGNFPGRFSGRQFSNSRSEMNVSTLELGDSALYLCASSLQGQEAFFGQGTRLTVV.

This chain joins TRBV28 and TRBJ2-5; the D call of TRBD1 rests on TCRdb alone, since no DNA is present to check it. This CDR3 has 16 residues. Germline V CDR1 and CDR2: MDHEN, SYDVKM. CDR3 residues: CASSRDRGLPKETQYF.

The V and J genes are TRBV5-1 and TRBJ1-1. Germline-derived CDR1 and CDR2 are SGHRS and YFSETQ. The CDR3 consists of 17 residues. This chain's CDR3 is CASSLAENVGISTEAFF.

The gene calls are TRBV15 and TRBJ2-3; TCRdb calls TRBD2, which cannot be checked without DNA. This CDR3 has 15 residues. The germline gives CDR1 LNHNV, CDR2 YYDKDF (reference sequence). The chain's CDR3 is CATSSPGRATDTQYF.

The genes are TRBV29-1 and TRBJ1-1; the D call from TCRdb, TRBD1, cannot be confirmed without DNA. The V gene's germline CDR1 is SQVTM and CDR2 ANQGSEA. The CDR3 is 16 residues long. This chain's CDR3 is CSSVGDRHTLNTEAFF. The complete variable domain, with remaining parts taken from reference TRBV29-1 and TRBJ1-1, reads SAVISQKPSRDICQRGTSLTIQCQVDSQVTMMFWYRQQPGQSLTLIATANQGSEATYESGFVIDKFPISRPNLTFSTLTVSNMSPEDSSIYLCSSVGDRHTLNTEAFFGQGTRLTVV.

This chain's CDR3 is CASSETGSQYF. The V call is TRBV12-3 or TRBV12-4, the J call TRBJ2-3; TCRdb's D call, TRBD1, is unchecked because there is no DNA. The CDR3 has 11 amino acids.

The chain recombines TRBV29-1 with TRBJ2-7; TCRdb names TRBD2, which stays unverified in the absence of DNA. Germline-derived CDR1 and CDR2 are SQVTM and ANQGSEA. The CDR3 extends over 15 amino acids. This CDR3 is CSVRLAGRFDYEQYF.

The gene calls are TRBV5-1 and TRBJ2-2; TCRdb outputs TRBD2, but without DNA this stays unchecked. The CDR3 covers 16 residues. Germline CDR1 reads SGHRS; CDR2 reads YFSETQ. The CDR3 sequence: CASSRRQGLRTGELFF. Drawing the rest from reference TRBV5-1 and TRBJ2-2, the complete variable domain is KAGVTQTPRYLIKTRGQQVTLSCSPISGHRSVSWYQQTPGQGLQFLFEYFSETQRNKGNFPGRFSGRQFSNSRSEMNVSTLELGDSALYLCASSRRQGLRTGELFFGEGSRLTVL.

This sequence joins TRBV19 and TRBJ2-3; TCRdb's D gene call, TRBD2, goes unchecked for lack of DNA. Germline loops: CDR1 LNHDA, CDR2 SQIVND (reference sequence). The CDR3 runs to 16 residues. Here the CDR3 reads CASGASAGTSTDTQYF.

The chain employs TRBV7-9 and TRBJ1-5. CDR1 is SEHNR and CDR2 is FQNEAQ in the germline V gene (reference sequence). The CDR3 totals 16 residues. The chain's CDR3 is CASSLSGPRGNQPQHF.

The rearrangement uses TRBV4-3 and TRBJ1-3; checking the TCRdb D call of TRBD1 is not possible without DNA. CDR1 and CDR2 (germline): LGHNA, YSLEER. The CDR3 covers 16 residues. The CDR3 here is CASSHGTGFSGNTIYF.

The rearrangement links TRBV28 to TRBJ2-6; TCRdb gives TRBD1 as the D gene, but with no DNA this cannot be confirmed. The V gene's germline CDR1 is MDHEN and CDR2 SYDVKM. The CDR3 runs 15 residues. CDR3 loop: CASRRTGSGANVLTF.

V gene TRBV29-1 combines with J gene TRBJ2-6. The CDR3 extends over 17 amino acids. CDR1 and CDR2 (germline): SQVTM, ANQGSEA. CDR3 sequence reads: CSVEDGGDGSGANVLTF.

The chain recombines TRBV12-3 or TRBV12-4 with TRBJ2-7; the D call of TRBD1 rests on TCRdb alone, since no DNA is present to check it. The CDR3 spans 15 residues. The CDR3 sequence: CASSSQGGREYEQYF.

The chain couples TRBV4-1 to TRBJ2-5; there is no DNA to check the TCRdb D call of TRBD2. Germline lookup yields CDR1 MGHRA and CDR2 YSYEKL. There are 14 residues in the CDR3. The CDR3: CASSSQLGGETQYF.

The chain combines TRBV4-1 with TRBJ2-7; TCRdb picks TRBD2, but there is no DNA to check that call. The length of the CDR3 is 15 residues. Germline CDR1 is MGHRA and CDR2 is YSYEKL. CDR3 region: CASSQEGSSWYEQYF.

The J gene is TRBJ2-7, the V gene TRBV5-4; the D call of TRBD2 rests on TCRdb alone, since no DNA is present to check it. Germline loops: CDR1 SGHNT, CDR2 YYREEE (reference sequence). The CDR3 length is 12 residues. The CDR3 sequence is CATNELANEQYF. Looking up the rest from reference TRBV5-4 and TRBJ2-7 gives the full variable domain: ETGVTQSPTHLIKTRGQQVTLRCSSQSGHNTVSWYQQALGQGPQFIFQYYREEENGRGNFPPRFSGLQFPNYSSELNVNALELDDSALYLCATNELANEQYFGPGTRLTVT.